The clone carrying this T cell receptor (beta chain) occurred a few times. Its antigen is unidentified. The data are from a study of vaccination and CD4 T cells after COVID-19. About the study: Two doses of either BNT162b2 or mRNA-1273 vaccine were given to participants. Samples were taken after vaccination, a median of roughly 72 days after dose two, with a range of 14 to 241.

As for treatment: approximately 9-day PBMC culture with coronavirus spike peptide pools or control peptides (ViraFEST assay). Positive PCR tests were logged from March through December 2020, ahead of US Alpha, Beta and Delta variants. The Oncomine TCR Beta short-read assay sequenced DNA from cultured CD4+ T cells. TCRdb re-analysed the PCR reads in MiXCR, keeping a single row per CDR3 protein. The sample has around 10,000 distinct CDR3 sequences; roughly 54% are singletons. Germline lookup yields CDR1 DFQATT and CDR2 SNEGSKA (reference sequence). This CDR3 comprises 13 residues. Trimming took 5 bases from V and 6 from J, leaving 17 bases between them.

The receptor was isolated from a human donor who had recovered from COVID-19. The sequenced sample was CD4+ T cells from blood, cultured in vitro. V usage is TRBV20-1 and J usage is TRBJ2-7, with D tentatively TRBD2 (6 bases). The CDR3 DNA sequence: TGCAGTGCTGGGAGGACGGATCTCTCCGAGCAGTACTTC. This codes for CSAGRTDLSEQYF.